This T cell receptor (beta chain) came from a study of identical twins. A single record per CDR3 protein comes from TCRdb applying MiXCR to the 5' RACE reads. The table shows hundreds of thousands of distinct CDR3 sequences, with around an eighth occurring only once. No donor was unhealthy or non-Caucasian. The CDR3 runs to 16 residues. The germline V gene has CDR1 MGHRA and CDR2 YSYEKL. Trimming stripped 3 bases from V and 2 bases from J, with 11 bases between. The data were also submitted as part of a second study, on yellow fever vaccine responses in identical twins.

The rearrangement uses TRBV4-1 and TRBJ2-6; no clear D gene. The sample was CD8+ T cells sorted from blood. This receptor was taken from a woman between 18 and 29 years old in good health. This chain's CDR3 is CASSQEWITGANVLTF. In DNA form, the CDR3 reads TGCGCCAGCAGCCAGGAGTGGATCACTGGGGCCAACGTCCTGACTTTC.